This T cell receptor (beta chain) was captured by sequencing in a study of T cell repertoires in cytomegalovirus infection (dated by TCRdb to about 2019). As for the study more broadly: Peptide stimulations targeted recently identified HLA-C-restricted CMV epitopes, whose presentation resists viral immunomodulation, together with well-studied HLA-B-restricted epitopes. Donor HLA type was relevant to the analysis, as public TCR beta signatures indicated carriage of CMV infection together with the matching HLA type.

CDR1 and CDR2, looked up from the germline V gene, are MRHNA and SNTAGT. V sheds 11 bases and J sheds 5 bases, leaving 18 bases between their ends. The cysteine opens and the phenylalanine closes a CDR3 of 13 amino acids. This entry keeps only the CDR3 DNA: 39 bases, framed from base 1. Regarding this clonotype: What antigen it recognizes has not been identified. One base away there is no much larger clone; base qualities are not given.

The treatment or condition label, read with the paper, signifies: in vitro stimulation with specific CMV peptide epitopes to enrich CMV-specific T cells. The instrument given in TCRdb is Illumina HiSeq 1500. TCRdb handled the public reads itself, with Q25 trimming in fastp and clone calling in MiXCR, and kept productive beta chains. Identical CDR3 protein sequences are pooled into one entry, listed with their most common genes and DNA. The sample table shows roughly 920,000 distinct CDR3 sequences, and less than 35% are seen once. The ten largest clones represent over 12% of the sample. Paper-wide results and their limitations: In both this cohort and an independent roughly 350-donor cohort, the cumulative frequency of public TCR beta family members distinguished carriers of CMV infection plus the relevant HLA type. The ex vivo response was dominated by HLA-C-restricted CMV-specific TCR beta clonotypes, and the single most frequent clonotype in two of eight donors was supplied by these HLA-C-restricted clonotypes.

The rearranged segments are TRBV6-4 and TRBJ1-2; possibly the D gene is TRBD1, per 6 matching bases. Sequencing was performed on cultured CD8+ T cells from PBMCs, taken from culture after CMV antigen stimulation. This clonotype originated in a human donor in good health (CMV status not recorded). Some clones in this sample may be carry-over from other donors' samples. The bases read TGTGCCGCCCTCGGGGGGCTGGAGTATGGCTACACCTTC. This gives the protein CAALGGLEYGYTF.